A selection of T cell receptor beta chains follows, all from one sample in a study of cytomegalovirus exposure and HLA in healthy donors. Assay: immunoSEQ multiplex PCR; the TCRdb copy retains only in-frame clones and omits some. The sample records approximately 190,000 clones, 75% to 85% being singletons. The sample was PBMCs. The receptor source for this set is a woman between 18 and 29 years old in good health and CMV-seronegative. Each CDR3 is given with its conserved first and last residue. D genes are given only for firm matches. Some rows mark clone size as missing; the rest say once, few, many or name a class of expanded clone.

clone_size: .
j_call: TRBJ2-1
d_call: .
v_call: TRBV2
cdr3_aa: CASSETGVYNEQFF
cdr3_nt: TGTGCCAGCAGTGAGACGGGAGTCTACAATGAGCAGTTCTTC

clone_size: .
j_call: TRBJ2-6
d_call: .
v_call: TRBV7-9
cdr3_aa: CASRNQGVSGANVLTF
cdr3_nt: TGTGCCAGCAGGAACCAGGGTGTCTCTGGGGCCAACGTCCTGACTTTC

clone_size: few
j_call: TRBJ1-5
d_call: .
v_call: TRBV6-1
cdr3_aa: CASSDPGSQPQHF
cdr3_nt: TGTGCCAGCAGTGACCCGGGAAGTCAGCCCCAGCATTTT

clone_size: .
j_call: TRBJ1-2
d_call: TRBD1
v_call: TRBV19
cdr3_aa: CASSIGAGGTGAGYGYTF
cdr3_nt: TGTGCCAGTAGTATAGGCGCCGGCGGGACAGGGGCAGGCTATGGCTACACCTTC

clone_size: .
j_call: TRBJ2-2
d_call: .
v_call: TRBV5-6
cdr3_aa: CASSLPWGRGITGELFF
cdr3_nt: TGTGCCAGCAGCCTACCCTGGGGCAGGGGTATCACCGGGGAGCTGTTTTTT

clone_size: .
j_call: TRBJ2-7
d_call: TRBD1
v_call: TRBV5-1
cdr3_aa: CASSSSDRGLYEQYF
cdr3_nt: TGCGCCAGCAGTTCCTCGGACAGGGGACTCTACGAGCAGTACTTC

clone_size: once
j_call: TRBJ2-7
d_call: .
v_call: TRBV10-1
cdr3_aa: CASSESLSYEQYF
cdr3_nt: TGCGCCAGCAGTGAGTCGCTTTCCTACGAGCAGTACTTC

clone_size: .
j_call: TRBJ2-1
d_call: .
v_call: TRBV2
cdr3_aa: CASIGEVHNEQFF
cdr3_nt: TGTGCCAGCATTGGGGAGGTCCACAATGAGCAGTTCTTC

clone_size: .
j_call: TRBJ2-4
d_call: .
v_call: TRBV5-1
cdr3_aa: CASSRKTGNIQYF
cdr3_nt: TGCGCCAGCAGCAGAAAAACAGGAAACATTCAGTACTTC

clone_size: .
j_call: TRBJ1-4
d_call: TRBD1
v_call: TRBV27
cdr3_aa: CASSFLGTGTEKLFF
cdr3_nt: TGTGCCAGCAGTTTCCTGGGGACAGGGACTGAAAAACTGTTTTTT

clone_size: .
j_call: TRBJ1-1
d_call: .
v_call: TRBV5-1
cdr3_aa: CASSLVLGRGTEAFF
cdr3_nt: TGCGCCAGCAGCTTGGTCTTAGGCAGGGGCACTGAAGCTTTCTTT

clone_size: once
j_call: TRBJ2-2
d_call: TRBD1
v_call: TRBV5-1
cdr3_aa: CASSWTGGDTGELFF
cdr3_nt: TGCGCCAGCAGCTGGACAGGGGGAGACACCGGGGAGCTGTTTTTT

clone_size: .
j_call: TRBJ2-1
d_call: TRBD2
v_call: TRBV28
cdr3_aa: CASSPPSGGSYNEQFF
cdr3_nt: TGTGCCAGCAGTCCCCCTAGCGGGGGCTCCTACAATGAGCAGTTCTTC

clone_size: .
j_call: TRBJ2-2
d_call: .
v_call: TRBV7-9
cdr3_aa: CASSSGTGELFF
cdr3_nt: TGTGCCAGCAGCTCAGGAACCGGGGAGCTGTTTTTT

clone_size: once
j_call: TRBJ2-1
d_call: .
v_call: TRBV14
cdr3_aa: CASSHTGNEQFF
cdr3_nt: TGTGCCAGCAGCCATACGGGAAATGAGCAGTTCTTC

clone_size: .
j_call: TRBJ1-1
d_call: TRBD1
v_call: TRBV5-1
cdr3_aa: CASSPQGAEAFF
cdr3_nt: TGCGCCAGCAGCCCTCAGGGGGCTGAAGCTTTCTTT

clone_size: .
j_call: TRBJ1-1
d_call: .
v_call: TRBV23-1
cdr3_aa: CASIPGGRRNTEAFF
cdr3_nt: TGCGCCAGCATTCCCGGGGGTCGCCGGAACACTGAAGCTTTCTTT

clone_size: .
j_call: TRBJ2-7
d_call: TRBD2
v_call: TRBV2
cdr3_aa: CASSLMTSAPYEQYF
cdr3_nt: TGTGCCAGCAGCCTAATGACTAGCGCTCCCTACGAGCAGTACTTC

clone_size: .
j_call: TRBJ1-1
d_call: .
v_call: TRBV11-2
cdr3_aa: CASSLWPGRGAMNTEAFF
cdr3_nt: TGTGCCAGCAGCTTATGGCCGGGGAGGGGAGCCATGAACACTGAAGCTTTCTTT

clone_size: once
j_call: TRBJ2-7
d_call: .
v_call: TRBV7-6
cdr3_aa: CASSSRDSSYEQYF
cdr3_nt: TGTGCCAGCAGCTCCCGGGACTCCTCCTACGAGCAGTACTTC

clone_size: once
j_call: TRBJ2-1
d_call: .
v_call: TRBV6-5
cdr3_aa: CASTPPGYNEQFF
cdr3_nt: TGTGCCAGCACCCCCCCGGGGTACAATGAGCAGTTCTTC

clone_size: .
j_call: TRBJ1-2
d_call: .
v_call: TRBV12-2
cdr3_aa: CASRYEGANYGYTF
cdr3_nt: TGTGCAAGTCGCTATGAAGGGGCTAACTATGGCTACACCTTC

clone_size: .
j_call: TRBJ2-5
d_call: TRBD2
v_call: TRBV5-8
cdr3_aa: CASNRGLAGVGVGETQYF
cdr3_nt: TGTGCCAGCAACCGGGGACTAGCGGGAGTTGGGGTCGGAGAGACCCAGTACTTC

clone_size: .
j_call: TRBJ2-1
d_call: .
v_call: TRBV30
cdr3_aa: CAWSVTSNEQFF
cdr3_nt: TGTGCCTGGAGTGTAACCAGCAATGAGCAGTTCTTC

clone_size: .
j_call: TRBJ1-2
d_call: .
v_call: TRBV11-2
cdr3_aa: CASSFSGDGYTF
cdr3_nt: TGTGCCAGCAGCTTCTCAGGCGATGGCTACACCTTC

clone_size: .
j_call: TRBJ1-2
d_call: .
v_call: TRBV28
cdr3_aa: CASSPEGDYYGYTF
cdr3_nt: TGTGCCAGCAGTCCCGAGGGAGACTACTATGGCTACACCTTC